This paragraph reports one T cell receptor (beta chain). What it binds is unknown. Building the TCR beta libraries relied on iRepertoire HTBI primers, and CDR3 regions underwent Arm-PCR. TCRdb processed the multiplex PCR reads anew with MiXCR; each CDR3 protein has one entry. The table lists about 430,000 distinct CDR3 sequences, 15% of them singletons, with approximately 7.8% in the top ten. Germline V lookup: CDR1 MNHEY, CDR2 SMNVEV (reference sequence). With 6 bases clipped from V and 7 bases from J, the junction kept 6 bases outside the gene matches. The CDR3 spans 14 residues. The time point here: newly diagnosed GD, antithyroid drugs for less than 3 months. Extracted RNA from PBMCs served as the source of the TCR library. This entry belongs to a study of regulatory T cells in long-lasting Graves disease. Study-level information: The antithyroid drugs taken by newly diagnosed Graves' patients had been used for under 3 months. Points from the study as a whole: The sample size was small, and this may have reduced accuracy.

These records were also assigned to another study, of T cells in Graves' hyperthyroidism and ophthalmopathy. That study adds: In validation, the model predicted ophthalmopathy. These predictions came a median about 6 months before onset.

The input for sequencing was peripheral blood mononuclear cells (PBMCs), taken at new diagnosis, from a patient treated with antithyroid drugs. This sequence originates from a woman aged 40 to 50 with Graves disease. V is TRBV27 and J is TRBJ1-5; 10 nucleotides line up with TRBD1. The CDR3 nucleotides read TGTGCCAGCAGGCGACAGGGGGCTCGGCAGCCCCAGCATTTT. Translation: CASRRQGARQPQHF.